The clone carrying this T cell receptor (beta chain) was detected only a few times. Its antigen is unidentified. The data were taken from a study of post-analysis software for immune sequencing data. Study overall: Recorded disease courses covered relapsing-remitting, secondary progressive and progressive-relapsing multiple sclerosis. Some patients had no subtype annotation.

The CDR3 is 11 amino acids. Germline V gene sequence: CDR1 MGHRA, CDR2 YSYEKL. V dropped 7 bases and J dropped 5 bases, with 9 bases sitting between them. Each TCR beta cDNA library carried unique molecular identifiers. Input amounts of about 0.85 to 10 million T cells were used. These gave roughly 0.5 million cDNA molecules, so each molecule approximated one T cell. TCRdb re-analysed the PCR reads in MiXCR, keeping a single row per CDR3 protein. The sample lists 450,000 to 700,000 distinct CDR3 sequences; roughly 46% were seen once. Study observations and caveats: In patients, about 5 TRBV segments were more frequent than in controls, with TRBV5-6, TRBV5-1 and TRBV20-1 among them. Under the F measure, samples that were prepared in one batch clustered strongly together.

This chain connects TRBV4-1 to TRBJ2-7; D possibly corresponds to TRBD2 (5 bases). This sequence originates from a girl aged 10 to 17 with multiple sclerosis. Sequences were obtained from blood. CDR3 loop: CASTDYNEQYF. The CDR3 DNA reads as TGCGCCAGCACCGACTATAACGAGCAGTACTTC.